This TCR beta chain stems from a study of identifying expanded T cells in peripheral blood. Study results and limitations: Over approximately two and four weeks, about 15 and 19 clones changed, versus around 1.3 between replicates. Across healthy donors, higher total template counts meant significantly greater roughly 2-week count variance.

Sequencing used immunoSEQ multiplex PCR; TCRdb keeps in-frame clones, though not all of them. The sample yields approximately 85,000 clones, about 83% seen once. V was pared by 2 bases and J by 4 bases, with 6 bases between. The CDR3 runs 12 residues. Germline V gene sequence: CDR1 KGHSH, CDR2 LQKENI. Collection occurred without any documented infections or immune events in donors. Comment on this clone: Its target is not known.

This rearrangement joins TRBV18 to TRBJ2-7; possible D gene TRBD2, 5 bases. This clonotype originated in a person aged 18-70 years in good health. The source material was blood. CDR3 nucleotide sequence: TGTGCCAGCTCACCAGGACTTTACGAGCAGTACTTC. This codes for CASSPGLYEQYF.